The rows below give T cell receptor beta chains drawn from one sample of a study of blood T cell repertoires in COVID-19. The table came from immunoSEQ multiplex PCR; TCRdb's copy has only in-frame clones and leaves some out. The sample contains fewer than 350,000 clones, 80% to 95% of which appear only once. Sequenced material: PBMCs or T cells enriched from blood (not recorded which). These receptor sequences come from a man aged 35 to 55 who had been exposed to COVID-19. Both conserved end residues are part of each CDR3. The D gene is left open where the match is weak. Rows may omit the clone size; those that give it use once, few, many or a size class.

J gene: TRBJ2-7
D gene: TRBD2
clone size: .
V gene: TRBV27
CDR3 DNA: TGTGCCAGCAGTTTTTTCGCGGGAGATCCCTACGAGCAGTACTTC
CDR3 protein: CASSFFAGDPYEQYF

J gene: TRBJ2-2
D gene: .
clone size: .
V gene: TRBV9
CDR3 DNA: TGTGCCAGCAGCGCCCGCAGGGCGCGTACCGGGGAGCTGTTTTTT
CDR3 protein: CASSARRARTGELFF

J gene: TRBJ1-6
D gene: .
clone size: .
V gene: TRBV19
CDR3 DNA: TGTGCCAGTAGGGACTTCTATAATTCACCCCTCCACTTT
CDR3 protein: CASRDFYNSPLHF

J gene: TRBJ2-7
D gene: .
clone size: .
V gene: TRBV12-3/TRBV12-4
CDR3 DNA: TGTGCCAGCAGTTTTACCGGGAGTGGCGAGCAGTACTTC
CDR3 protein: CASSFTGSGEQYF

J gene: TRBJ2-3
D gene: .
clone size: .
V gene: TRBV7-9
CDR3 DNA: TGTGCCAGCAGCTTAAGCGAGGCAGACTACACAGATACGCAGTATTTT
CDR3 protein: CASSLSEADYTDTQYF

J gene: TRBJ1-1
D gene: .
clone size: .
V gene: TRBV6-5
CDR3 DNA: TGTGCCAGCAGTCCGATAGTGAACACTGAAGCTTTCTTT
CDR3 protein: CASSPIVNTEAFF

J gene: TRBJ1-3
D gene: .
clone size: .
V gene: TRBV23-1
CDR3 DNA: TGCGCCAAGCTAGGTGGAAACACCATATATTTT
CDR3 protein: CAKLGGNTIYF

J gene: TRBJ2-2
D gene: TRBD1
clone size: .
V gene: TRBV7-2
CDR3 DNA: TGTGCCAGCAGCTGGGACAGATACACCGGGGAGCTGTTTTTT
CDR3 protein: CASSWDRYTGELFF

J gene: TRBJ2-1
D gene: TRBD2
clone size: .
V gene: TRBV27
CDR3 DNA: TGTGCCAGCAGTTTTGCCGGACTAGGCCCTGGAGGTGAGCAGTTCTTC
CDR3 protein: CASSFAGLGPGGEQFF

J gene: TRBJ2-1
D gene: .
clone size: .
V gene: TRBV4-2
CDR3 DNA: TGTGCCAGCAGCCAAGATCCGCGGCTAACCTCCTACAATGAGCAGTTCTTC
CDR3 protein: CASSQDPRLTSYNEQFF

J gene: TRBJ1-1
D gene: TRBD1
clone size: .
V gene: TRBV28
CDR3 DNA: TGTGCCAGCAGTTTTGATCCAAGGACAGGGAACACTGAAGCTTTCTTT
CDR3 protein: CASSFDPRTGNTEAFF

J gene: TRBJ1-1
D gene: .
clone size: .
V gene: TRBV5-6
CDR3 DNA: TGTGCCAGCAGCTTGTACAATCTGAACACTGAAGCTTTCTTT
CDR3 protein: CASSLYNLNTEAFF

J gene: TRBJ1-1
D gene: .
clone size: .
V gene: TRBV28
CDR3 DNA: TGTGCCAGCAGTTCAGGACTTACGAACACTGAAGCTTTCTTT
CDR3 protein: CASSSGLTNTEAFF

J gene: TRBJ1-4
D gene: .
clone size: .
V gene: TRBV9
CDR3 DNA: TGTGCCAGCAGCGTGGGTCAGGGAGAAAAACTGTTTTTT
CDR3 protein: CASSVGQGEKLFF

J gene: TRBJ2-7
D gene: .
clone size: .
V gene: TRBV11-2
CDR3 DNA: TGTGCCAGCAGCCCGCTGCGGGCGGAGCAAAGTGGGGAGCAGTACTTC
CDR3 protein: CASSPLRAEQSGEQYF

J gene: TRBJ2-2
D gene: TRBD2
clone size: .
V gene: TRBV7-3
CDR3 DNA: TGTGCCAGCAGCTACGGACTAGCGGGTACTACCGGGGAGCTGTTTTTT
CDR3 protein: CASSYGLAGTTGELFF

J gene: TRBJ1-1
D gene: TRBD1
clone size: .
V gene: TRBV5-1
CDR3 DNA: TGCGCCAGCAGCTTCAGGGGGGCGACTGAAGCTTTCTTT
CDR3 protein: CASSFRGATEAFF

J gene: TRBJ2-1
D gene: TRBD1
clone size: .
V gene: TRBV28
CDR3 DNA: TGTGCCAGCTCCCACAGGGGGTCCTACAATGAGCAGTTCTTC
CDR3 protein: CASSHRGSYNEQFF

J gene: TRBJ2-2
D gene: TRBD1
clone size: .
V gene: TRBV6-5
CDR3 DNA: TGTGCCAGCAGTTCAACGACAGGGCGGAACACCGGGGAGCTGTTTTTT
CDR3 protein: CASSSTTGRNTGELFF

J gene: TRBJ1-5
D gene: .
clone size: .
V gene: TRBV28
CDR3 DNA: TGTGCCAGCAAAGAAGCGGGCCTAAACCCAAATCAGCCCCAGCATTTT
CDR3 protein: CASKEAGLNPNQPQHF

J gene: TRBJ1-1
D gene: .
clone size: few
V gene: TRBV29-1
CDR3 DNA: TGCAGCGTGAGCCTGGGGATAAACAGGGAAGCTTTCTTT
CDR3 protein: CSVSLGINREAFF

J gene: TRBJ2-3
D gene: .
clone size: .
V gene: TRBV4-3
CDR3 DNA: TGCGCCAGCAGCCGATCCCTAGGGGGGGTCACAGATACGCAGTATTTT
CDR3 protein: CASSRSLGGVTDTQYF

J gene: TRBJ2-7
D gene: .
clone size: .
V gene: TRBV13
CDR3 DNA: TGTGCCAGCAGCTTCGGATCGGGCAGGGACGAGCAGTACTTC
CDR3 protein: CASSFGSGRDEQYF

J gene: TRBJ2-7
D gene: .
clone size: .
V gene: TRBV6-5
CDR3 DNA: TGTGCCAGCAGTCGTTATGCAGGGCAAACCTACGAGCAGTACTTC
CDR3 protein: CASSRYAGQTYEQYF

J gene: TRBJ1-2
D gene: TRBD1
clone size: .
V gene: TRBV3-1/TRBV3-2
CDR3 DNA: TGTGCCAGCAGCCAAGGGATTGGCAGGGGGTTATTTGGCTATGGCTACACCTTC
CDR3 protein: CASSQGIGRGLFGYGYTF

J gene: TRBJ2-2
D gene: TRBD1
clone size: .
V gene: TRBV27
CDR3 DNA: TGTGCCAGCAGTTTTCTTCCCGGGACAGGGGCCACTACCGGGGAGCTGTTTTTT
CDR3 protein: CASSFLPGTGATTGELFF

J gene: TRBJ1-5
D gene: .
clone size: .
V gene: TRBV7-2
CDR3 DNA: TGTGCCAGCAGCTTTTCTATCGTTCAGCCCCAGCATTTT
CDR3 protein: CASSFSIVQPQHF